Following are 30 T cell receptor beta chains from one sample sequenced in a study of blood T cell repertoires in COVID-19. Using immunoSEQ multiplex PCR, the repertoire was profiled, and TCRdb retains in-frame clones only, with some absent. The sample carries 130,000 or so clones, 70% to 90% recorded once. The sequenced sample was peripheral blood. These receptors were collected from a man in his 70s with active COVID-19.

CDR3 nucleotides: TGTGCCAGCTCACCCGCAGTTGATACGCAGTATTTT. Translated, it gives CASSPAVDTQYF. The chain carries TRBV18 and TRBJ2-3; unclear D gene. V was pared by 3 bases and J by 6 bases, with 7 bases between. Germline values: CDR1 KGHSH, CDR2 LQKENI. The CDR3 has 12 residues.

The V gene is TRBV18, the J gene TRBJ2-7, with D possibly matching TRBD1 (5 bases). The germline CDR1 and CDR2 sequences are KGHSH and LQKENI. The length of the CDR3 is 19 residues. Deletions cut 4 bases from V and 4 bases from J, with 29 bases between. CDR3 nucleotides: TGTGCCAGCTCACTTGACAGTCCTACCGCCAATACATTCGGGTACGAGCAGTACTTC. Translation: CASSLDSPTANTFGYEQYF.

The CDR3 DNA reads TGTGCCAGCAGCCCTCAGGGGCCCACTAGCAATCAGCCCCAGCATTTT. Its translation is CASSPQGPTSNQPQHF. V gene TRBV7-2 combines with J gene TRBJ1-5; a weak D match, TRBD1 (6 bases). CDR3 length: 16 amino acids. The V gene lost 5 bases and the J gene lost 0 bases, with 14 bases spanning the gap. In germline, CDR1 is SGHTA, CDR2 FQGNSA.

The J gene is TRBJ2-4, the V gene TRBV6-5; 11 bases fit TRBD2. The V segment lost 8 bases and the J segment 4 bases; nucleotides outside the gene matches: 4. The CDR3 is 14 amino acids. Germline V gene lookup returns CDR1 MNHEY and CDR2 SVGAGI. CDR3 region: CASRLAGGKNIQYF. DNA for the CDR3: TGTGCCAGCCGGCTAGCGGGAGGAAAAAACATTCAGTACTTC.

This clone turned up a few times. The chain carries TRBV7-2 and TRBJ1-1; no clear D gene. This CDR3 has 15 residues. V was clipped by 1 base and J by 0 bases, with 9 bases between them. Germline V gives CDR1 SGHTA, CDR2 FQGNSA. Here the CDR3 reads CASSLVSQLNTEAFF. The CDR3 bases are TGTGCCAGCAGCTTAGTAAGCCAATTGAACACTGAAGCTTTCTTT.

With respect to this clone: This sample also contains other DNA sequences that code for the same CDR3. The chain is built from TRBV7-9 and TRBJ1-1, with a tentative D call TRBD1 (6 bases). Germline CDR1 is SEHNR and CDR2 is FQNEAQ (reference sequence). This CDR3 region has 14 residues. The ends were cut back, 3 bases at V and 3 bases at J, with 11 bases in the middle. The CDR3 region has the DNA TGTGCCAGCAGCTTGGGGGCGGGGGACACTGAAGCTTTCTTT. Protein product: CASSLGAGDTEAFF.

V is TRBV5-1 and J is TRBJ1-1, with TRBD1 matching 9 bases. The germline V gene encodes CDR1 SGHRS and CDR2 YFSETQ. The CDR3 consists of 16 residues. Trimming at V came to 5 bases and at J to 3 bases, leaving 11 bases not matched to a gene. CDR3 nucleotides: TGCGCCAGCAGGGGAAACGGACAGGGGATTGACACTGAAGCTTTCTTT. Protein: CASRGNGQGIDTEAFF.

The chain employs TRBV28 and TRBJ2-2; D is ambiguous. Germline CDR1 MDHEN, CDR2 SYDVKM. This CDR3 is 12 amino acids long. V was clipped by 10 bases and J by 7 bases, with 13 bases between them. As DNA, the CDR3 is TGTGCCACCACCGTGAGGAGCGGGGAGCTGTTTTTT. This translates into CATTVRSGELFF.

The CDR3 DNA is TGTGCCAGCAGCCCGAAACCCCTTCTCCGGGACAGGAAATGGGACACTGAAGCTTTCTTT. This encodes CASSPKPLLRDRKWDTEAFF. The chain recombines TRBV12-1 with TRBJ1-1; no DNA check was done on the table's D call, TRBD1. TRBV12-1 is marked as a pseudogene. There are 20 residues in the CDR3.

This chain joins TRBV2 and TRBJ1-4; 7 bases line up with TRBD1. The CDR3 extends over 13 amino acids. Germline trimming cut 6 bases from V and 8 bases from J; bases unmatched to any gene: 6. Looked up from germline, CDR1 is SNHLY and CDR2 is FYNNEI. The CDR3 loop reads CASSRQGWEKLFF. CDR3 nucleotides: TGTGCCAGCAGCCGACAGGGATGGGAAAAACTGTTTTTT.

The CDR3 reads CASSPGLPPLHF. CDR3 coding DNA: TGTGCCAGCAGCCCCGGACTTCCACCCCTCCACTTT. The chain recombines TRBV7-2 with TRBJ1-6; no clear D. This CDR3 spans 12 amino acids. Trimming took off 5 bases at V and 11 bases at J, with 10 bases between the two ends. Germline V gene data show CDR1 as SGHTA and CDR2 as FQGNSA.

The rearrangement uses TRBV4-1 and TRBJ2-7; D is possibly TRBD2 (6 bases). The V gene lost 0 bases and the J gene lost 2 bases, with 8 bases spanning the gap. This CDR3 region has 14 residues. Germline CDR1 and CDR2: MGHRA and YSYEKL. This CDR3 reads CASSQEGLTYEQYF. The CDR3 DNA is TGCGCCAGCAGCCAAGAGGGACTGACCTACGAGCAGTACTTC.

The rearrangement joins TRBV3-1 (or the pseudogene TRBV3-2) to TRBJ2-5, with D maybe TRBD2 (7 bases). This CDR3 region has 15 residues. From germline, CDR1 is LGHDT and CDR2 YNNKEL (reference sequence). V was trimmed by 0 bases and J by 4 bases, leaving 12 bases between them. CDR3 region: CASSQDTGRGETQYF. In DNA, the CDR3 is TGTGCCAGCAGCCAAGATACAGGGAGGGGAGAGACCCAGTACTTC.

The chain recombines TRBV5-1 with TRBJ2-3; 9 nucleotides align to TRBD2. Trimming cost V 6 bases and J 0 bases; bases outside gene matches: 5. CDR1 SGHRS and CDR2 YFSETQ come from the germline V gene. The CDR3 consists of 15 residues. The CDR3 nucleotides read TGCGCCAGCAACCTCGGACTAGCGAGCACAGATACGCAGTATTTT. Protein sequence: CASNLGLASTDTQYF.

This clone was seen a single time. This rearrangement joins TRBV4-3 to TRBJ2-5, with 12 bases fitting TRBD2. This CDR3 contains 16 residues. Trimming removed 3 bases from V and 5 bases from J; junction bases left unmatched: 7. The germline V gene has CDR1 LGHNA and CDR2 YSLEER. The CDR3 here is CASSHSSGRADETQYF. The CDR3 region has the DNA TGCGCCAGCAGCCATTCTAGCGGGAGGGCCGATGAGACCCAGTACTTC.

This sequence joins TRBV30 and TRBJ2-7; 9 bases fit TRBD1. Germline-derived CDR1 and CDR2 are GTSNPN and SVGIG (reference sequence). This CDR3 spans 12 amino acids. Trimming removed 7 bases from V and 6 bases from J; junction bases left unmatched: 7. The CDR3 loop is CASRTGVAEQYF. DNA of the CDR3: TGTGCCTCCCGGACAGGGGTTGCCGAGCAGTACTTC.

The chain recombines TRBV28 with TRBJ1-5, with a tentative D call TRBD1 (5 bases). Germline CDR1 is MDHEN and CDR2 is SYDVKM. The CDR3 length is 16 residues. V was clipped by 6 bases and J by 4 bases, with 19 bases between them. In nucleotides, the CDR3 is TGTGCCAGCAGCCAAGGGGTCCCCAGCTTTAATCAGCCCCAGCATTTT. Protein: CASSQGVPSFNQPQHF.

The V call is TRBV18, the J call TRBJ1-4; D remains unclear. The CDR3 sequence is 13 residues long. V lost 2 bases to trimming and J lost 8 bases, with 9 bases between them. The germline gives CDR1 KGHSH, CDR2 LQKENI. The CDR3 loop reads CASSPSFQEKLFF. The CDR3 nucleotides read TGTGCCAGCTCACCAAGTTTCCAGGAAAAACTGTTTTTT.

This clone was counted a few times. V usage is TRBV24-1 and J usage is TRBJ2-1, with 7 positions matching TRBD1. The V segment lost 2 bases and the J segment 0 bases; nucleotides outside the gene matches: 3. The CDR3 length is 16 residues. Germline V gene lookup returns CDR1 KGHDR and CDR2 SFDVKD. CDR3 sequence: CATSDYRGGSYNEQFF. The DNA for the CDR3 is TGTGCCACCAGTGATTACAGGGGCGGCTCCTACAATGAGCAGTTCTTC.

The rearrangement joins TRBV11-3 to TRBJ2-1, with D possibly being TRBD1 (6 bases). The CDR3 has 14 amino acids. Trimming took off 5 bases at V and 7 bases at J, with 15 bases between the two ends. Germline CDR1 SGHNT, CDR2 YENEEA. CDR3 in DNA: TGTGCCAGCAGCGGGCAAAAAACAGGGAATGAGCAGTTCTTC. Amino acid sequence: CASSGQKTGNEQFF.

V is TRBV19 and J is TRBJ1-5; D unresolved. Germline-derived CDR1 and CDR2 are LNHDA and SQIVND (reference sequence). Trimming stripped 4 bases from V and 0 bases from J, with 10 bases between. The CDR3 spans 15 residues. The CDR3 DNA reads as TGTGCCAGTAGTAGACTTACCTATAGCAATCAGCCCCAGCATTTT. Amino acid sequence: CASSRLTYSNQPQHF.

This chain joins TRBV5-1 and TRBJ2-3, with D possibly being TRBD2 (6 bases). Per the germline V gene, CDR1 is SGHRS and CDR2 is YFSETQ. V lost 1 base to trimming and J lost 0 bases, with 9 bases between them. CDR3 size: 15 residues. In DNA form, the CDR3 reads TGCGCCAGCAGCTTGATGAGCGGGAGCACAGATACGCAGTATTTT. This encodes CASSLMSGSTDTQYF.

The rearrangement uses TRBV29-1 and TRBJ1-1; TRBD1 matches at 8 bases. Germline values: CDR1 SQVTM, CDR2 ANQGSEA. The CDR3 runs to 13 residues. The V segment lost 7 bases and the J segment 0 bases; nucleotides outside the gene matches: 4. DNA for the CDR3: TGCAGCGGTCGACAGGGGCTGAACACTGAAGCTTTCTTT. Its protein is CSGRQGLNTEAFF.

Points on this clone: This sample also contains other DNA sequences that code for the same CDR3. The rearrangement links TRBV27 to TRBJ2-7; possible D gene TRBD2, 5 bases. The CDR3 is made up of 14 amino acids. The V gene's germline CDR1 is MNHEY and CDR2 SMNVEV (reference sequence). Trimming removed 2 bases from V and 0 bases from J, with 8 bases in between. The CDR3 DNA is TGTGCCAGCAGTTTAAGAGGGCCCTCCTACGAGCAGTACTTC. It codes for CASSLRGPSYEQYF.

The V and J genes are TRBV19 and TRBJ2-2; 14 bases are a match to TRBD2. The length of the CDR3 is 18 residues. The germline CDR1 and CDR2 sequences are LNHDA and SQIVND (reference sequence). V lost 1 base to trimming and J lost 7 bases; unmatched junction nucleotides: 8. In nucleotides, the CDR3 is TGTGCCAGTAGTATAGGACTAGCGGGAGGGACGAGGATCGGGGAGCTGTTTTTT. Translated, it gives CASSIGLAGGTRIGELFF. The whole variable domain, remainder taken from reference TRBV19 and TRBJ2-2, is DGGITQSPKYLFRKEGQNVTLSCEQNLNHDAMYWYRQDPGQGLRLIYYSQIVNDFQKGDIAEGYSVSREKKESFPLTVTSAQKNPTAFYLCASSIGLAGGTRIGELFFGEGSRLTVL.

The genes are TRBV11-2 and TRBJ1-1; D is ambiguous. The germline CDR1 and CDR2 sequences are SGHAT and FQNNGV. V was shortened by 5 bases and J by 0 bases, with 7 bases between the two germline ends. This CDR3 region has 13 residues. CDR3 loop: CASSPQMNTEAFF. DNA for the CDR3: TGTGCCAGCAGCCCACAGATGAACACTGAAGCTTTCTTT.

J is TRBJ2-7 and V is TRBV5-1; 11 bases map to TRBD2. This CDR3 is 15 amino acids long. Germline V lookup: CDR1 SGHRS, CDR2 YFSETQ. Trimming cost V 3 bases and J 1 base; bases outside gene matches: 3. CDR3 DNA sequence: TGCGCCAGCAGCTCAGGGACTAGCGGTTCCTACGAGCAGTACTTC. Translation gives CASSSGTSGSYEQYF.

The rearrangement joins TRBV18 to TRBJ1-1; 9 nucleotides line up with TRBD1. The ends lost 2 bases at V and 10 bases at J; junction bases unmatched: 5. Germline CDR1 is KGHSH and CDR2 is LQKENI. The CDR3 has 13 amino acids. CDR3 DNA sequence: TGTGCCAGCTCACCAGGGGGACAGGGACCAGCTTTCTTT. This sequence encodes CASSPGGQGPAFF.

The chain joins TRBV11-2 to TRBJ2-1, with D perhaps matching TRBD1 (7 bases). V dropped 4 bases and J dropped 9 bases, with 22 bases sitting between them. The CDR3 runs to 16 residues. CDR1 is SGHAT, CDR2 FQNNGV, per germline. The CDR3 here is CASSSGRGTGDPEQFF. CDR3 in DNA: TGTGCCAGCAGCTCCGGGCGGGGCACAGGGGACCCTGAGCAGTTCTTC.

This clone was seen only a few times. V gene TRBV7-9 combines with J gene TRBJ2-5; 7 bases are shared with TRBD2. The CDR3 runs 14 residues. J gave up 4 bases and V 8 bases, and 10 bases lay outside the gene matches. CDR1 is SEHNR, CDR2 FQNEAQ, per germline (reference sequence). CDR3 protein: CASLDGGGRETQYF. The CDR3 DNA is TGTGCCAGCCTCGACGGCGGGGGAAGAGAGACCCAGTACTTC.